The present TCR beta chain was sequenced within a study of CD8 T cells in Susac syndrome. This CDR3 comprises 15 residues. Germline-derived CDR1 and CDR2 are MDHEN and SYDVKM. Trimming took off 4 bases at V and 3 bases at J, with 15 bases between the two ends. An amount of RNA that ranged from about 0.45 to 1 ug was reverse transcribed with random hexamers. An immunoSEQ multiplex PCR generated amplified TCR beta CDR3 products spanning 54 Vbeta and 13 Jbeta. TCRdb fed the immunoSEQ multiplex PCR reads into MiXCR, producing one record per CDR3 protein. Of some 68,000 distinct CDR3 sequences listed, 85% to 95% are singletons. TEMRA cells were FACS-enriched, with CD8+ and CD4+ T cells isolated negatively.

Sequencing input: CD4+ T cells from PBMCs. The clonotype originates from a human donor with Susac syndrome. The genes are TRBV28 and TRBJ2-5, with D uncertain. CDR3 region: CASSSPRWVKETQYF. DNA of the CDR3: TGTGCCAGCAGTTCACCAAGGTGGGTCAAAGAGACCCAGTACTTC.